The 11 T cell receptor beta chains below were found in one sample sequenced in a study of identical twins. TCRdb used MiXCR to reprocess the 5' RACE reads, holding one entry per CDR3 protein. The top ten clones hold around 0.3% of a sample with roughly 1,500,000 distinct CDR3 sequences, 25% to 35% of them seen once. The sequenced sample was cord blood. The receptor set was obtained from a newborn girl in good health.

The chain has TRBV3-1 and TRBJ2-1; 7 nucleotides match TRBD2. J lost 8 bases, V lost 0 bases, and 19 bases had no gene match. CDR3 length equals 19 residues. CDR1 is LGHDT and CDR2 is YNNKEL in the germline V gene (reference sequence). CDR3 in DNA: TGTGCCAGCAGCCAAGACGCCCGGGCTAGCGGAATGGGTGGTTATGAGCAGTTCTTC. It codes for CASSQDARASGMGGYEQFF.

This chain joins TRBV7-9 and TRBJ2-2; 7 positions match TRBD1. Unmatched junction bases numbered 9, after V lost 5 bases and J lost 9 bases. CDR3 size: 14 residues. Germline assignment: CDR1 SEHNR and CDR2 FQNEAQ (reference sequence). CDR3 residues: CASSRQGTARELFF. The CDR3, as DNA: TGTGCCAGCAGCCGACAGGGAACGGCTAGGGAGCTGTTTTTT.

CDR3 coding DNA: TGTGCCATCACCCTCGGCCCGAACACTGAAGCTTTCTTT. Amino acid sequence: CAITLGPNTEAFF. The chain carries TRBV10-3 and TRBJ1-1; D gene unclear. The length of the CDR3 is 13 residues. In germline, CDR1 is ENHRY, CDR2 SYGVKD. Trimming cost V 7 bases and J 1 base, with 10 bases left between them.

The chain is built from TRBV11-2 and TRBJ2-5, with 9 bases identical to TRBD2. The CDR3 covers 16 residues. The V and J ends lost 4 bases and 3 bases, in that order; junction bases with no gene match: 9. Germline assignment: CDR1 SGHAT and CDR2 FQNNGV. Written as DNA, the CDR3 is TGTGCCAGCAGCTCTTCCCTGACTAGCGGAAAAGAGACCCAGTACTTC. This codes for CASSSSLTSGKETQYF.

This chain connects TRBV7-9 to TRBJ1-1, with TRBD1 identical over 7 bases. V shed 6 bases and J 11 bases; nucleotides not matched to a gene: 9. The CDR3 contains 12 residues. The germline V gene has CDR1 SEHNR and CDR2 FQNEAQ (reference sequence). CDR3 coding DNA: TGTGCCAGCAGTTCCAGGGGGGGATGGGCTTTCTTT. Translating it yields CASSSRGGWAFF.

CDR3 amino acids: CASSQDGELEAFF. CDR3 bases: TGTGCCAGCAGCCAAGACGGGGAACTTGAAGCTTTCTTT. The chain links TRBV14 to TRBJ1-1; D uncertain. Between the trimmed V and J ends, which lost 0 bases and 7 bases, there was a span of 9 bases. Germline loops: CDR1 SGHDN, CDR2 FVKESK. The CDR3 contains 13 residues.

This clonotype occurred a few times. V usage is TRBV28 and J usage is TRBJ2-4; TRBD1 matches 9 bases. This CDR3 has 16 amino acids. Germline V gene sequence: CDR1 MDHEN, CDR2 SYDVKM. Germline trimming cut 4 bases from V and 1 base from J; bases unmatched to any gene: 5. CDR3 region: CASSSPGTGAKNIQYF. The DNA for the CDR3 is TGTGCCAGCAGTTCACCCGGGACAGGGGCCAAAAACATTCAGTACTTC.

The gene calls are TRBV24-1 and TRBJ1-1; D call uncertain. Trimming stripped 4 bases from V and 1 base from J, with 9 bases between. Germline V lookup: CDR1 KGHDR, CDR2 SFDVKD. CDR3 length: 14 amino acids. CDR3: CATSEDRQNTEAFF. CDR3 DNA: TGTGCCACCAGTGAGGATCGACAGAACACTGAAGCTTTCTTT.

Only a few counts were recorded for this clonotype. V is TRBV7-2 and J is TRBJ2-7; D might be TRBD2 (7 bases). This CDR3 spans 15 amino acids. V gave up 2 bases and J gave up 2 bases, with 13 bases separating them. The germline gives CDR1 SGHTA, CDR2 FQGNSA. The DNA for the CDR3 is TGTGCCAGCAGCTTATCGGGGGGCCGGGCCTACGAGCAGTACTTC. This gives the protein CASSLSGGRAYEQYF.

There are a few counts of this clonotype. V is TRBV12-3 or TRBV12-4 and J is TRBJ2-7; TRBD1 matches at 7 bases. The CDR3 runs to 16 residues. V was pared by 5 bases and J by 1 base, with 11 bases of the junction left unmatched. The CDR3 region is CASSLQSPTGSYEQYF. CDR3 nucleotide sequence: TGTGCCAGCAGTCTCCAATCCCCGACAGGGTCCTACGAGCAGTACTTC.

This clonotype was seen more than once but under ten times. Just one base apart from a much larger clone, this may be a read error. This chain uses TRBV6-6 with TRBJ2-3, with 8 bases aligning to TRBD2. Trimming took 6 bases from V and 3 from J; bases not matched to a gene: 5. CDR3 length: 14 amino acids. Germline CDR1 reads MNHNY; CDR2 reads SVGAGI (reference sequence). This chain's CDR3 is CASSPGLETDTQYF. CDR3 coding DNA: TGTGCCAGCAGCCCGGGACTAGAGACAGATACGCAGTATTTT.